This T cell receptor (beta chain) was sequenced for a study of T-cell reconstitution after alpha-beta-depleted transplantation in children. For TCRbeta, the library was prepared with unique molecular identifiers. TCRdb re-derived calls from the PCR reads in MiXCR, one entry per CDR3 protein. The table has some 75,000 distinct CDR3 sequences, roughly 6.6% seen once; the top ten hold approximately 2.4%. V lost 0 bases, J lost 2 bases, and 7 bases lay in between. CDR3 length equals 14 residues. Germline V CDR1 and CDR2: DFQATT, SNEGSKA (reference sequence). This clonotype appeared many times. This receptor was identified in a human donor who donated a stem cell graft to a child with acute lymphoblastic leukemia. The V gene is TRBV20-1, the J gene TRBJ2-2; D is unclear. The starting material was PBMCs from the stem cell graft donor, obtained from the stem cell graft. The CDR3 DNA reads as TGCAGTGCTAGAGATCCCCTTAACACCGGGGAGCTGTTTTTT. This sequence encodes CSARDPLNTGELFF.